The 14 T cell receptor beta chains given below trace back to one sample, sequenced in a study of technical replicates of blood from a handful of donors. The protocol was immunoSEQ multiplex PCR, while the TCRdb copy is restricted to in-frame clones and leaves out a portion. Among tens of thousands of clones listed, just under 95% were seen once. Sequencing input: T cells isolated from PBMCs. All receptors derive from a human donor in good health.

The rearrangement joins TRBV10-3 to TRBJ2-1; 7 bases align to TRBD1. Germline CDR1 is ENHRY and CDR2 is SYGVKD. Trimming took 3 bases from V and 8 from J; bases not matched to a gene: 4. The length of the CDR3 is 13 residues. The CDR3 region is CAISEGGSHEQFF. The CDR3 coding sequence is TGTGCCATCAGTGAAGGGGGCTCGCATGAGCAGTTCTTC.

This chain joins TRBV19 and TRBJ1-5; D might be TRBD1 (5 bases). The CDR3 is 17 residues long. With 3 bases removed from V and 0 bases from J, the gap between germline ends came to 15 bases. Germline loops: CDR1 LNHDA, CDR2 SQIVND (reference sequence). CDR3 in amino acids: CASSMGKAGGSNQPQHF. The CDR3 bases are TGTGCCAGTAGTATGGGAAAGGCCGGGGGTAGCAATCAGCCCCAGCATTTT.

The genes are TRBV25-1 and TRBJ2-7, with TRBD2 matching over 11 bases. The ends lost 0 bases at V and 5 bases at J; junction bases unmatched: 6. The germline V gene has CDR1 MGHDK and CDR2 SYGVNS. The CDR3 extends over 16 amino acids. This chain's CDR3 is CASSEYITSGSHEQYF. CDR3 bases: TGTGCCAGCAGTGAATATATAACTAGCGGGAGCCACGAGCAGTACTTC.

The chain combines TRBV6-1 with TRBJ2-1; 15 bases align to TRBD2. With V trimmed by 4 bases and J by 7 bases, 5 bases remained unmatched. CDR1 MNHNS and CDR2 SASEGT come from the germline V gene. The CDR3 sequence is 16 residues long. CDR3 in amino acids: CASSGTSGGAGNEQFF. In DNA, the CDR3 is TGTGCCAGCAGTGGGACTAGCGGGGGGGCCGGGAATGAGCAGTTCTTC.

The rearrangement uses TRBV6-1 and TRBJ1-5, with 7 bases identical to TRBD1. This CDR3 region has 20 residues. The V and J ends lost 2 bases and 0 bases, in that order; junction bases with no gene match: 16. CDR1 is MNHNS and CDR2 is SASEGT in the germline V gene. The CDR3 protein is CASSEPFDREEGYSNQPQHF. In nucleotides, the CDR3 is TGTGCCAGCAGTGAACCTTTTGACAGGGAAGAGGGATATAGCAATCAGCCCCAGCATTTT.

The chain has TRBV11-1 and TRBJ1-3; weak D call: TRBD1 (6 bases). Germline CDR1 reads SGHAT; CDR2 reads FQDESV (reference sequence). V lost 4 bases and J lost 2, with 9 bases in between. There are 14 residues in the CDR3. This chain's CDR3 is CASSSGQPGNTIYF. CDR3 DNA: TGTGCCAGCAGCTCGGGACAACCTGGAAACACCATATATTTT.

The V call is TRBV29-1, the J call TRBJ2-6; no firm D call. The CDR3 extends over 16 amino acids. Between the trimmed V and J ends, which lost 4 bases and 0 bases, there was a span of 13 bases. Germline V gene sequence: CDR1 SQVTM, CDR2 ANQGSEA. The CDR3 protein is CSVVVLKHSGANVLTF. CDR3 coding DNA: TGCAGCGTTGTAGTTTTAAAGCACTCTGGGGCCAACGTCCTGACTTTC.

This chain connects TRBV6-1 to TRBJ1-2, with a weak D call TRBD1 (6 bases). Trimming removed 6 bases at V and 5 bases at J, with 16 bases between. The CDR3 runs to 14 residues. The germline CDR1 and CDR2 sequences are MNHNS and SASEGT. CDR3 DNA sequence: TGTGCCAGCAGAGGGACATCATGGTTATATGGCTACACCTTC. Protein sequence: CASRGTSWLYGYTF.

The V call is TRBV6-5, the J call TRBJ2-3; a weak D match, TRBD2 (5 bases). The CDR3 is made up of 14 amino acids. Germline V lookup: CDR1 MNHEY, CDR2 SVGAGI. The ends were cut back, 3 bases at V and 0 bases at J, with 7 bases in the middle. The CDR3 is CASSYGGSTDTQYF. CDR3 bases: TGTGCCAGCAGTTATGGAGGAAGCACAGATACGCAGTATTTT.

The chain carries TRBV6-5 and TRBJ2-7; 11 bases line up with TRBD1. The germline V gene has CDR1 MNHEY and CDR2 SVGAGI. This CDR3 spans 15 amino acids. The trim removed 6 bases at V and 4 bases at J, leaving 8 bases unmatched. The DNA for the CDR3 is TGTGCCAGCAGGAACCCCGGGACAGGGGGTTACGAGCAGTACTTC. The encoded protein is CASRNPGTGGYEQYF.

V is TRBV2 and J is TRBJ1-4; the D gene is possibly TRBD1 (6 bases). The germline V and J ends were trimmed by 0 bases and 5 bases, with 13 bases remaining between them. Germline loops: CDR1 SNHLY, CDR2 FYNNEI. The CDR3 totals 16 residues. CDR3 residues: CASSEALRGANEKLFF. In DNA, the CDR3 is TGTGCCAGCAGTGAAGCGCTACGGGGGGCAAATGAAAAACTGTTTTTT.

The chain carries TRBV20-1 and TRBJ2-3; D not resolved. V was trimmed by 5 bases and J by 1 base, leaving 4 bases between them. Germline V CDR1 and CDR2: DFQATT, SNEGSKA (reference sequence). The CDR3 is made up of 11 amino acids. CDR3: CSALRTDTQYF. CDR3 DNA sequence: TGCAGTGCTCTCCGCACAGATACGCAGTATTTT.

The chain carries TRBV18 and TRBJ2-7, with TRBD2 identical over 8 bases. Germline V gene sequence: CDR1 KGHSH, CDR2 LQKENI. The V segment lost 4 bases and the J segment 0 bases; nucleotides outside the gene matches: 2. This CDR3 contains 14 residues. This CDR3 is CASSLGLASYEQYF. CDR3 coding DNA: TGTGCCAGCTCACTCGGACTAGCCTCCTACGAGCAGTACTTC.

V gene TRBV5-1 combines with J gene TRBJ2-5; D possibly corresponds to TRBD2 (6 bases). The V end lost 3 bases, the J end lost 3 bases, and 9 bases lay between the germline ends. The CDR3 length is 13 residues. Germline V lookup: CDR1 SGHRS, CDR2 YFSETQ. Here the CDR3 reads CASSSWGEETQYF. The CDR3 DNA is TGCGCCAGCAGCTCCTGGGGGGAAGAGACCCAGTACTTC.